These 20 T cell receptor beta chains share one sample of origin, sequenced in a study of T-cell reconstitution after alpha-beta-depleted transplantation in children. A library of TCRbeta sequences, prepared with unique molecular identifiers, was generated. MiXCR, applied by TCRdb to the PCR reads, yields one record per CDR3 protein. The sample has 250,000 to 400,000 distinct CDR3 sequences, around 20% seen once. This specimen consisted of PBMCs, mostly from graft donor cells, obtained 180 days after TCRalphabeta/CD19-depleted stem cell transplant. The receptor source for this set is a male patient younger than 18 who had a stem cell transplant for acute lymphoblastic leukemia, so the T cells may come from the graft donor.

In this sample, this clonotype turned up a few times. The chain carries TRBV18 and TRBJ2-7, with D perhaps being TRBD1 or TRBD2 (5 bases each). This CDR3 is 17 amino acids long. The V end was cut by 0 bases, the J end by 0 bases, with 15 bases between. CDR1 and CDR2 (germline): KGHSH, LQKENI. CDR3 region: CASSPPPGTQHSYEQYF. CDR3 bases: TGTGCCAGCTCACCACCCCCCGGGACGCAACACTCCTACGAGCAGTACTTC. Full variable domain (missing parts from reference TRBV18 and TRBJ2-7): NAGVMQNPRHLVRRRGQEARLRCSPMKGHSHVYWYRQLPEEGLKFMVYLQKENIIDESGMPKERFSAEFPKEGPSILRIQQVVRGDSAAYFCASSPPPGTQHSYEQYFGPGTRLTVT.

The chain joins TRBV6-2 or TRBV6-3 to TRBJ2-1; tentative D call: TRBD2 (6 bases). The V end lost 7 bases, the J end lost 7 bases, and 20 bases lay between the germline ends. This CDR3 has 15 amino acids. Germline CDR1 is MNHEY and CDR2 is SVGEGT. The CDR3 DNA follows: TGTGCCAGCACCCTGACTAGGTTGGCCTCTAATGAGCAGTTCTTC. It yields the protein CASTLTRLASNEQFF.

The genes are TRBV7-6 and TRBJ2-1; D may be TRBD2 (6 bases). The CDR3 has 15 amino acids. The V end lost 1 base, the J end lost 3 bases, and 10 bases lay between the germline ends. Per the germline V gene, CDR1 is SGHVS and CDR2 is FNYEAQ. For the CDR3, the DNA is TGTGCCAGCAGCTTAGATAGCGGCTACTACAATGAGCAGTTCTTC. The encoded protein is CASSLDSGYYNEQFF.

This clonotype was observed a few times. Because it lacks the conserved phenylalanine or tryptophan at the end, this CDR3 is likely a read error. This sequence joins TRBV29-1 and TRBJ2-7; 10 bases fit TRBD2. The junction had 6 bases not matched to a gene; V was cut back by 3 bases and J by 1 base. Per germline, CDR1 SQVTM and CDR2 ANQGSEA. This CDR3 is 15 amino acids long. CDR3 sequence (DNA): TGCAGCGTTGAGGTAGCGGGAGGAAAATCCTACGAGCAGTACCTC. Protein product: CSVEVAGGKSYEQYL.

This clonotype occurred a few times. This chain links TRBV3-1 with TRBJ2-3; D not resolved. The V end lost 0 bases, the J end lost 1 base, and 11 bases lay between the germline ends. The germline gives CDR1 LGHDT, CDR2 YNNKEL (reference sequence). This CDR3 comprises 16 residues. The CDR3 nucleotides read TGTGCCAGCAGCCAAGATCCCAGCGCACGCACAGATACGCAGTATTTT. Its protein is CASSQDPSARTDTQYF.

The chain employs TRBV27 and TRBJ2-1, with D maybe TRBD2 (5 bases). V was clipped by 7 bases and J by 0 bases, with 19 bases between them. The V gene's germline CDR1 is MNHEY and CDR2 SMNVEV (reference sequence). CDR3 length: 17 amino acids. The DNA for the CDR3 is TGTGCCAGCACCCTACGGGCTAGCACCAGCTCCTACAATGAGCAGTTCTTC. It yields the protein CASTLRASTSSYNEQFF.

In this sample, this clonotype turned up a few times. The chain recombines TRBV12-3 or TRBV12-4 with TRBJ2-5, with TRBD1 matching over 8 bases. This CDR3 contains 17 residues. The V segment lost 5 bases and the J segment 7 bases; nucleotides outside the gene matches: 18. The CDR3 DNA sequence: TGTGCCAGCAGTCCACGATCCCCAGGACAGGGTAGTGGGACCCAGTACTTC. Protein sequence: CASSPRSPGQGSGTQYF.

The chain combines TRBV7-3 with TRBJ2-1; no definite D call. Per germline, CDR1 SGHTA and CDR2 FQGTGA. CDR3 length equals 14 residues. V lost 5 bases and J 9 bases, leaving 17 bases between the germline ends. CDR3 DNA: TGTGCCAGCAGCGATGGGCCTCCTAGAAGTGAGCAGTTCTTC. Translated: CASSDGPPRSEQFF.

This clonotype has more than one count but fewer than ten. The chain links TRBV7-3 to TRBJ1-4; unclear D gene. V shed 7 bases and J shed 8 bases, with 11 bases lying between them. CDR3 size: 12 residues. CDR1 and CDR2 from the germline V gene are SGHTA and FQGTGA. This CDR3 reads CASNEGLEKLFF. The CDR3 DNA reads TGTGCCAGCAATGAGGGCTTGGAAAAACTGTTTTTT.

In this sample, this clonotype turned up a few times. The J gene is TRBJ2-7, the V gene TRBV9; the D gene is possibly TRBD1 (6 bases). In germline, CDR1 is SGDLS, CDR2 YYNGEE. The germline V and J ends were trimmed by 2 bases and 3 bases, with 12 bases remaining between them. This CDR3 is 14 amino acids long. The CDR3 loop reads CASSVGGRGYEQYF. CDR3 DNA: TGTGCCAGCAGCGTCGGCGGCAGGGGCTACGAGCAGTACTTC.

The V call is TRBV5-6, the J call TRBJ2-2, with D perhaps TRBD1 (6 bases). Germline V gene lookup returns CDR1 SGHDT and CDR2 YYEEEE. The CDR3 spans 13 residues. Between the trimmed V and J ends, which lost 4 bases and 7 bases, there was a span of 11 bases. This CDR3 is CASSRDTRGELFF. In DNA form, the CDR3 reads TGTGCCAGCAGCCGGGACACTCGCGGGGAGCTGTTTTTT.

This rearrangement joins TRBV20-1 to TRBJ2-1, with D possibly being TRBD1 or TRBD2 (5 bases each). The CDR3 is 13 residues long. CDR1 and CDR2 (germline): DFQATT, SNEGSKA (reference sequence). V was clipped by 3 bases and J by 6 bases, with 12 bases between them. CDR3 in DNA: TGCAGTGCTAGTCTGGGGGAGAGCAATGAGCAGTTCTTC. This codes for CSASLGESNEQFF.

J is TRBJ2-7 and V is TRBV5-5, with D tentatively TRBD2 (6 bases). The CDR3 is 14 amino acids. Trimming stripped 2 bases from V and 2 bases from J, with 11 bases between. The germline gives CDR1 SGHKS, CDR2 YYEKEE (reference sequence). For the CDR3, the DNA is TGTGCCAGCAGCTTTTTCGGGGGAACCTACGAGCAGTACTTC. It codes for CASSFFGGTYEQYF.

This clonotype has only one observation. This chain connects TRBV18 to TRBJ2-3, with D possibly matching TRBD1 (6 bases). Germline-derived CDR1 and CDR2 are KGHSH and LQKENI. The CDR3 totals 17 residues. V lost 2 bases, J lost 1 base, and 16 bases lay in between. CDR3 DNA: TGTGCCAGCTCACCAAATACGGCAGGGGTCGGCACAGATACGCAGTATTTT. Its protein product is CASSPNTAGVGTDTQYF. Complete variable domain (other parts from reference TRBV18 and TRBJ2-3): NAGVMQNPRHLVRRRGQEARLRCSPMKGHSHVYWYRQLPEEGLKFMVYLQKENIIDESGMPKERFSAEFPKEGPSILRIQQVVRGDSAAYFCASSPNTAGVGTDTQYFGPGTRLTVL.

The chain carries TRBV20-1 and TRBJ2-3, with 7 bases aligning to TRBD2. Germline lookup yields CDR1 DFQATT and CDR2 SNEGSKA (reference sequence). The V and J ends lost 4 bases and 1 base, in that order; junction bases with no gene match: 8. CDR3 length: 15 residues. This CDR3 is CSAKQGGGGTDTQYF. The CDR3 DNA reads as TGCAGTGCTAAACAAGGCGGGGGAGGCACAGATACGCAGTATTTT.

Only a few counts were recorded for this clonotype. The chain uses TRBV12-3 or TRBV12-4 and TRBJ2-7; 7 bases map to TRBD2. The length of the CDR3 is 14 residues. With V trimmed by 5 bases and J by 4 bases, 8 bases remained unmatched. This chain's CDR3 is CASSPRGVWYEQYF. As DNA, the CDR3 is TGTGCCAGCAGTCCCCGGGGGGTATGGTACGAGCAGTACTTC.

CDR3 sequence: CSARVGGYYEQYF. The CDR3 bases are TGCAGTGCTAGAGTCGGGGGGTACTACGAGCAGTACTTC. The chain employs TRBV20-1 and TRBJ2-7, with 7 bases that match TRBD2. The trim removed 1 base at V and 3 bases at J, leaving 3 bases unmatched. CDR1 is DFQATT and CDR2 is SNEGSKA in the germline V gene (reference sequence). The CDR3 has 13 amino acids.

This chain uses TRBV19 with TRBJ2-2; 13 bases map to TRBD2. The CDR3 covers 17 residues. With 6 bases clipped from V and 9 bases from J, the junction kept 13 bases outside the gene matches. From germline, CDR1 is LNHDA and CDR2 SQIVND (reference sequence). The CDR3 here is CASSLSGLAGALWELFF. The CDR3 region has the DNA TGTGCCAGTAGCCTATCTGGACTAGCGGGAGCCTTATGGGAGCTGTTTTTT.

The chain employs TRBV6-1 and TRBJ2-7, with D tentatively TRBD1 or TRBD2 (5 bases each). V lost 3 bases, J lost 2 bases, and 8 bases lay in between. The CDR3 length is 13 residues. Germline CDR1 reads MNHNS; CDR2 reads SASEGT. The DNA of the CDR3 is TGTGCCAGCAGTGAGAGGGGAACCTACGAGCAGTACTTC. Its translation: CASSERGTYEQYF.

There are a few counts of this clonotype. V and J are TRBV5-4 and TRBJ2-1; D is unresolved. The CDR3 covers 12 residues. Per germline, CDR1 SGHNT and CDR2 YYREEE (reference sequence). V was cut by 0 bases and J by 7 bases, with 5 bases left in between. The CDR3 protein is CASSLEQNEQFF. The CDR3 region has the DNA TGTGCCAGCAGCTTGGAGCAGAATGAGCAGTTCTTC.